These 17 T cell receptor beta chains share one sample of origin, sequenced in a study of tumor and adjacent non-tumor tissue in lung cancer. No cell sorting was done before RNA was extracted from the tissue. The library came from three nested PCR rounds adapted from ARM-PCR protocols. MiXCR was run by TCRdb on the multiplex PCR reads, yielding one entry per CDR3 protein. Seen here are under 140,000 distinct CDR3 sequences, 84% observed once, and the top ten hold 20% to 25%. The sequenced material came from lung tumor tissue. Source of these receptors: a man between 65 and 85 years old with non-small cell lung cancer.

In this sample, this clonotype turned up once. The junction departs from germline at one end; a sequencing error may be responsible. This rearrangement joins TRBV11-2 to TRBJ2-7; TRBD1 aligns across 7 bases. This CDR3 spans 14 amino acids. Germline CDR1 SGHAT, CDR2 FQNNGV. CDR3 in amino acids: CTSRGDSISYGKYF. In DNA, the CDR3 is TGTACCAGCAGAGGGGACAGCATAAGCTACGGGAAGTACTTC.

Comment on this clonotype: The conserved phenylalanine or tryptophan normally closing the CDR3 is absent here, so this likely arose from a read error. This chain connects TRBV6-5 to TRBJ1-1; 9 nucleotides line up with TRBD1. CDR3 length equals 15 residues. With 6 bases clipped from V and 4 bases from J, the junction kept 9 bases outside the gene matches. CDR1 MNHEY and CDR2 SVGAGI come from the germline V gene. For the CDR3, the DNA is TGTGCCAGCAGGAATGGGACAGGGTTGGTCACTGAAGCTTTCCTT. This gives the protein CASRNGTGLVTEAFL.

The chain carries TRBV28 and TRBJ2-7, with TRBD1 matching 11 bases. Germline CDR1 and CDR2: MDHEN and SYDVKM. This CDR3 region has 15 residues. The CDR3 DNA follows: TGTGTCAGTAGCGTTCCGGGACAGGGGGTCCACGAGCAGTACTTC. This codes for CVSSVPGQGVHEQYF.

This clonotype came up many times. The rearrangement uses TRBV28 and TRBJ1-5; no clear D. Germline V gives CDR1 MDHEN, CDR2 SYDVKM. The CDR3 contains 11 residues. The ends were cut back, 4 bases at V and 5 bases at J, with 3 bases in the middle. This chain's CDR3 is CASSWDQPQHF. The CDR3 DNA sequence: TGTGCCAGCAGTTGGGATCAGCCCCAGCATTTT.

This clonotype is termed hyperexpanded. The V gene is TRBV10-2, the J gene TRBJ2-1, with D perhaps assigned TRBD1 or TRBD2 (5 bases each). Germline CDR1 reads WSHSY; CDR2 reads SAAADI. The CDR3 consists of 15 residues. The V and J ends lost 6 bases and 8 bases respectively, with 20 bases between them. DNA for the CDR3: TGCGCCAGCAGGTCCCCGGGACCCTCTTCTCATGAGCAGTTCTTC. Translated: CASRSPGPSSHEQFF.

On this clonotype: A much larger clone is a single base away; this may be a read error. The chain uses TRBV28 and TRBJ1-2; D unresolved. Germline CDR1 is MDHEN and CDR2 is SYDVKM. The CDR3 extends over 13 amino acids. With 7 bases removed from V and 4 bases from J, the gap between germline ends came to 13 bases. The CDR3 bases are TGTGCCAGCATGTCGCAGGCGGGCTATGGCTACACCTTC. Protein sequence: CASMSQAGYGYTF.

The chain joins TRBV6-2 or TRBV6-3 to TRBJ2-7; D is undetermined. The germline V gene encodes CDR1 MNHEY and CDR2 SVGEGT. With 5 bases removed from V and 4 bases from J, the gap between germline ends came to 9 bases. The CDR3 spans 12 residues. The chain's CDR3 is CASSEWVYEQYF. Here the CDR3 DNA reads TGTGCCAGCAGTGAATGGGTTTACGAGCAGTACTTC.

Notes on this clonotype: The CDR3 end shows no conserved phenylalanine or tryptophan, and so a read error is likely. The rearrangement joins TRBV20-1 to TRBJ1-2; no reliable D call. Per the germline V gene, CDR1 is DFQATT and CDR2 is SNEGSKA (reference sequence). The length of the CDR3 is 13 residues. The ends were cut back, 2 bases at V and 2 bases at J, with 9 bases in the middle. CDR3 sequence reads: CSARWAMNYGYTL. The CDR3 DNA is TGCAGTGCTAGATGGGCAATGAACTATGGCTACACCTTG.

A remark on this clonotype: Sequence at one end of the junction differs from germline and may be a read error. The chain carries TRBV12-3 or TRBV12-4 and TRBJ1-2; TRBD1 aligns across 9 bases. This CDR3 region has 14 residues. The CDR3: CARSLGDRDYGYTF. The DNA for the CDR3 is TGTGCCAGGAGCCTGGGGGACAGGGACTATGGTTACACCTTC.

As regards this clonotype: An end of the junction differs from the germline gene, which may be a read error. The chain uses TRBV11-3 and TRBJ2-1; 14 bases line up with TRBD2. This CDR3 has 17 residues. Germline CDR1 and CDR2: SGHNT and YENEEA. CDR3 sequence reads: CASSPLGTSGGYNGQFF. The DNA of the CDR3 is TGTGCGAGCAGCCCCCTAGGGACTAGCGGGGGCTACAATGGGCAGTTCTTC.

This chain links TRBV11-1 with TRBJ2-7; D is uncertain. V was clipped by 7 bases and J by 5 bases, with 15 bases between them. In germline, CDR1 is SGHAT, CDR2 FQDESV (reference sequence). This CDR3 comprises 13 residues. CDR3 in amino acids: CASILFGGNEQYF. The CDR3 bases are TGTGCCAGCATTTTGTTTGGTGGAAACGAGCAGTACTTC.

This sequence joins TRBV12-3 or TRBV12-4 and TRBJ1-2; D is unresolved. V gave up 4 bases and J gave up 11 bases, with 14 bases separating them. CDR3 length: 12 amino acids. CDR3 loop: CASSYGFYDYTF. CDR3 DNA sequence: TGTGCCAGCAGTTATGGGTTCTATGATTACACCTTC.

This clonotype was recorded once. Relative to the germline gene, one junction end is altered; a read error may explain this. The chain recombines TRBV10-2 with TRBJ2-1; either TRBD1 or TRBD2 may supply D (5 bases each). Germline V gene data show CDR1 as WSHSY and CDR2 as SAAADI. This CDR3 contains 15 residues. The chain's CDR3 is CASRPPGPSFHEQFF. The DNA of the CDR3 is TGCGCCAGCAGGCCCCCGGGACCCTCTTTTCATGAACAGTTCTTC.

Comments on this clonotype: The junction and the germline gene differ at one end; a read error may be behind it. The V and J genes are TRBV6-2 or TRBV6-3 and TRBJ2-4, with 10 bases that match TRBD1. Looked up from germline, CDR1 is MNHEY and CDR2 is SVGEGT. This CDR3 contains 14 residues. The CDR3 DNA reads TGTGCCAGCAATTCTTTTGGACAGGGGGACATTCGGTACTTC. It translates to CASNSFGQGDIRYF.

A single count supports this clonotype. A junction boundary mismatches the germline segment, possibly from a read error. The chain has TRBV4-3 and TRBJ2-3, with D perhaps assigned TRBD1 or TRBD2 (5 bases each). This CDR3 has 15 amino acids. CDR1 and CDR2 from the germline V gene are LGHNA and YSLEER. CDR3 bases: TGCACCAGCAGCTCTAGCCTCGGGACGACAGATACGCAGTATTTT. Residues: CTSSSSLGTTDTQYF.

V is TRBV28 and J is TRBJ2-6, with 9 bases aligning to TRBD1. Germline V lookup: CDR1 MDHEN, CDR2 SYDVKM. The length of the CDR3 is 19 residues. V shed 6 bases, J shed 2 bases, and the junction held 14 bases outside the gene matches. The CDR3 reads CASRTNRGPRYPGANVLTF. In DNA form, the CDR3 reads TGTGCCAGCAGGACAAACAGGGGGCCACGATACCCTGGGGCCAACGTCCTGACTTTC.

A word on this clonotype: Its ends do not fully match the called genes, so a read error is possible. This CDR3 is CVSEDRLYEQYF. Here the CDR3 DNA reads TGTGTCAGCGAAGATCGGCTGTACGAGCAGTACTTC. This chain links TRBV6-2 or TRBV6-3 with TRBJ2-7; D ambiguous. The germline gives CDR1 MNHEY, CDR2 SVGEGT. The length of the CDR3 is 12 residues.